This TCR beta chain was found in a study of CD8 T cells in Susac syndrome. On the study more broadly: Intravenous immunoglobulin alone or corticosteroids were being given to patients with Susac syndrome at blood draw, unless they were therapy-naive.

CD8+ and CD4+ T cells circulating in blood were sequenced for TCR beta. The V end lost 7 bases, the J end lost 1 base, and 7 bases lay between the germline ends. The CDR3 runs 12 residues. CDR1 and CDR2 from the germline V gene are MNHEY and SVGAGI. Reverse transcription of roughly 0.5 to 1 ug RNA used random hexamers. The TCR beta CDR3 was amplified by immunoSEQ multiplex PCR across 54 Vbeta, 13 Jbeta. TCRdb re-called the immunoSEQ multiplex PCR reads through MiXCR, storing one row per CDR3 protein. This sample yields roughly 190,000 distinct CDR3 sequences, of which approximately 94% are seen a single time; approximately 0.098% belongs to the top ten.

The rearrangement joins TRBV6-5 to TRBJ1-1; D is ambiguous. Sample: CD4+ T cells from PBMCs. The sequence came from a human donor with Susac syndrome. The CDR3 nucleotides read TGTGCCAGCATAAGGGAGAACACTGAAGCTTTCTTT. It yields the protein CASIRENTEAFF.